One sample yielded the 9 T cell receptor beta chains listed below, sequenced in a study of blood T cell repertoires in COVID-19. Repertoires were generated with immunoSEQ multiplex PCR, while TCRdb's copy carries only in-frame clones and drops some. The sample lists roughly 100,000 clones; around 90% were seen once. Sequencing was carried out using peripheral blood. Every receptor here comes from a woman aged 45-65 years with COVID-19, enrolled during active disease.

The rearrangement joins TRBV15 to TRBJ1-2; TRBD1 matches at 10 bases. From germline, CDR1 is LNHNV and CDR2 YYDKDF (reference sequence). The V segment lost 5 bases and the J segment 7 bases; nucleotides outside the gene matches: 7. This CDR3 is built from 14 residues. The CDR3 DNA is TGTGCCACCAGCTTCGGACAGGGGGATTCTGGCTACACCTTC. Encoded protein: CATSFGQGDSGYTF. Together with reference TRBV15 and TRBJ1-2, the CDR3 gives the full variable domain: DAMVIQNPRYQVTQFGKPVTLSCSQTLNHNVMYWYQQKSSQAPKLLFHYYDKDFNNEADTPDNFQSRRPNTSFCFLDIRSPGLGDTAMYLCATSFGQGDSGYTFGSGTRLTVV.

The CDR3 nucleotides are TGTGCCAGCAGCTGGCGGATGGACAGGGCCCACAATGAGCAGTTCTTC. Translation: CASSWRMDRAHNEQFF. This rearrangement joins TRBV7-9 to TRBJ2-1; 8 nucleotides line up with TRBD1. The CDR3 length is 16 residues. V lost 4 bases, J lost 5 bases, and 10 bases stayed unmatched. Germline V gene lookup returns CDR1 SEHNR and CDR2 FQNEAQ (reference sequence).

The J gene is TRBJ1-2, the V gene TRBV10-3, with TRBD1 matching over 7 bases. The CDR3 sequence is 12 residues long. CDR1 is ENHRY and CDR2 is SYGVKD in the germline V gene. Trimming at V came to 8 bases and at J to 7 bases, leaving 7 bases not matched to a gene. CDR3 sequence (DNA): TGTGCCATCGATAGGGGGCAAGGTGGCTACACCTTC. Its protein product is CAIDRGQGGYTF.

The gene calls are TRBV19 and TRBJ2-7, with D possibly being TRBD1 (6 bases). V gave up 1 base and J gave up 3 bases, with 13 bases separating them. The CDR3 is 15 amino acids. CDR1 and CDR2 from the germline V gene are LNHDA and SQIVND (reference sequence). CDR3 nucleotides: TGTGCCAGTAGTATAGTTAGGACAGAGATCTACGAGCAGTACTTC. Translation gives CASSIVRTEIYEQYF.

The chain carries TRBV14 and TRBJ2-7, with a weak D call TRBD1 (5 bases). Trimming stripped 1 base from V and 6 bases from J, with 16 bases between. Germline values: CDR1 SGHDN, CDR2 FVKESK. CDR3 length equals 15 residues. CDR3 sequence: CASSQVTGAVVEQYF. CDR3 nucleotides: TGTGCCAGCAGCCAAGTTACAGGCGCGGTGGTCGAGCAGTACTTC.

This clone was detected a few times. The J gene is TRBJ1-2, the V gene TRBV6-5, with D possibly matching TRBD1 (6 bases). CDR3 length: 14 amino acids. Germline V gives CDR1 MNHEY, CDR2 SVGAGI. V lost 2 bases, J lost 4 bases, and 11 bases lay in between. The CDR3 sequence: CASSYDGGPYGYTF. CDR3 nucleotide sequence: TGTGCCAGCAGTTACGATGGGGGCCCCTATGGCTACACCTTC.

The chain joins TRBV10-3 to TRBJ2-3; 13 bases align to TRBD2. V gave up 6 bases and J gave up 6 bases; unmatched junction bases: 6. The CDR3 length is 15 residues. Looked up from germline, CDR1 is ENHRY and CDR2 is SYGVKD. The CDR3 sequence: CAISGTSGVADTQYF. CDR3 sequence (DNA): TGTGCCATCAGCGGGACTAGCGGGGTGGCGGATACGCAGTATTTT.

This chain connects TRBV18 to TRBJ1-2; 7 bases agree with TRBD1. V was pared by 3 bases and J by 3 bases, with 4 bases of the junction left unmatched. CDR1 and CDR2 from the germline V gene are KGHSH and LQKENI. This CDR3 has 14 amino acids. The CDR3 here is CASSPGQQDYGYTF. The CDR3 bases are TGTGCCAGCTCACCGGGACAGCAGGACTATGGCTACACCTTC. The full variable domain, rest sourced from reference TRBV18 and TRBJ1-2, is NAGVMQNPRHLVRRRGQEARLRCSPMKGHSHVYWYRQLPEEGLKFMVYLQKENIIDESGMPKERFSAEFPKEGPSILRIQQVVRGDSAAYFCASSPGQQDYGYTFGSGTRLTVV.

The chain has TRBV29-1 and TRBJ2-2; 8 bases agree with TRBD2. Trimming removed 6 bases from V and 0 bases from J; junction bases left unmatched: 9. The CDR3 contains 16 residues. The V gene's germline CDR1 is SQVTM and CDR2 ANQGSEA. CDR3 amino acids: CSVSGLAETNTGELFF. The CDR3 DNA sequence: TGCAGCGTCTCCGGACTAGCCGAGACGAACACCGGGGAGCTGTTTTTT.